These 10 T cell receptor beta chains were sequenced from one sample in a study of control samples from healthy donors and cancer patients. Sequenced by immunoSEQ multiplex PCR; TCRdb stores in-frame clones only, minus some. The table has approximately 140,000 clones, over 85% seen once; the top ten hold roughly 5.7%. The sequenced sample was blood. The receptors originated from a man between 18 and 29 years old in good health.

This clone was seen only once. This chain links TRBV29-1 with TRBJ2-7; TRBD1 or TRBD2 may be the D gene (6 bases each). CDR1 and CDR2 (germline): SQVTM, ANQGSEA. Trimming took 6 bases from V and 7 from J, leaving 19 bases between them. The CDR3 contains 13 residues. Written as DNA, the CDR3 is TGCAGCGTGGGGGGAACAGGGTACAGGGAGCAGTACTTC. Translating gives CSVGGTGYREQYF.

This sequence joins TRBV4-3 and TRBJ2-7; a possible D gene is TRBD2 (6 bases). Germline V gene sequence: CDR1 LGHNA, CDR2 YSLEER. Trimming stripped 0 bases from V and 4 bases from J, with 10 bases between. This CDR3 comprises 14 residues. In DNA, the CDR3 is TGCGCCAGCAGCCAAGATCCGCGGGGATACGAGCAGTACTTC. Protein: CASSQDPRGYEQYF.

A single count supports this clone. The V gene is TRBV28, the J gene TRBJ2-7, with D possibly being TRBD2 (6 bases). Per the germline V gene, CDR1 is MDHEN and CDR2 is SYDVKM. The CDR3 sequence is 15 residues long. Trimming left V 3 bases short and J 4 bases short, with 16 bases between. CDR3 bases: TGTGCCAGCAGTTTCATCGAGGGAGGTTCATACGAGCAGTACTTC. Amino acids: CASSFIEGGSYEQYF.

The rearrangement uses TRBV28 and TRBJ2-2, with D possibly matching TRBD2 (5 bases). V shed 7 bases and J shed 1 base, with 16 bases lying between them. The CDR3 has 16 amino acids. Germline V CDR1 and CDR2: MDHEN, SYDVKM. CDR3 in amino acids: CASTDPGSGNTGELFF. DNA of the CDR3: TGTGCCAGCACGGACCCGGGATCAGGGAACACCGGGGAGCTGTTTTTT.

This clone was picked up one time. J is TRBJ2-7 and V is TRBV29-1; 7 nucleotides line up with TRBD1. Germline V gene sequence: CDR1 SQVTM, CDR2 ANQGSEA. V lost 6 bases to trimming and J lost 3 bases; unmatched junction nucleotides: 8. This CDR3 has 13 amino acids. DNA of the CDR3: TGCAGCGTACCTACAGGGGCCGGCTACGAGCAGTACTTC. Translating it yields CSVPTGAGYEQYF.

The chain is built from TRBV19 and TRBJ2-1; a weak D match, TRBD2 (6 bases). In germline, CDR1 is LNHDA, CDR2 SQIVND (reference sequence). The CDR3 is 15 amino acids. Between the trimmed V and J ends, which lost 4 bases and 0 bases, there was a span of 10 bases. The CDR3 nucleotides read TGTGCCAGTAGTAGTAGCGGAAGCTCCTACAATGAGCAGTTCTTC. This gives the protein CASSSSGSSYNEQFF.

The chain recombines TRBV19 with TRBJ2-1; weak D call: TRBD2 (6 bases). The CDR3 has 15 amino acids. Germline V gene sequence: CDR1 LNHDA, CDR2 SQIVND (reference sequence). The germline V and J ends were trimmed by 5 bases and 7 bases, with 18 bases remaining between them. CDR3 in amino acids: CASSAGGTSTNEQFF. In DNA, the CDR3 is TGTGCCAGTAGTGCCGGCGGGACGAGTACAAATGAGCAGTTCTTC.

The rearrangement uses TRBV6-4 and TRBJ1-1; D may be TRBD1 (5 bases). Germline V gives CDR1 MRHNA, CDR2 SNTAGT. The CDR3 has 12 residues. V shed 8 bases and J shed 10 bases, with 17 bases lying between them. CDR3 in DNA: TGTGCCAGCGGGTCAGGGAGCTTCCCAGCTTTCTTT. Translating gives CASGSGSFPAFF.

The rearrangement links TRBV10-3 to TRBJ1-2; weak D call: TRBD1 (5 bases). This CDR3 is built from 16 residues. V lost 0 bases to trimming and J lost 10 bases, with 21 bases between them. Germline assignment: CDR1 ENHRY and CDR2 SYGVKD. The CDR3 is CAISESRGTGSGIYTF. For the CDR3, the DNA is TGTGCCATCAGTGAGTCCAGAGGGACGGGCTCGGGGATCTACACCTTC.

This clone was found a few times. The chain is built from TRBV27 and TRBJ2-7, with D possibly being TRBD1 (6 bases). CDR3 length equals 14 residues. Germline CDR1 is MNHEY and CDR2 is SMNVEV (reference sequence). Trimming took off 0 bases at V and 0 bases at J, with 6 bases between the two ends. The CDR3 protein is CASSLSGGSYEQYF. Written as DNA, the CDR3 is TGTGCCAGCAGTTTATCAGGGGGCTCCTACGAGCAGTACTTC.